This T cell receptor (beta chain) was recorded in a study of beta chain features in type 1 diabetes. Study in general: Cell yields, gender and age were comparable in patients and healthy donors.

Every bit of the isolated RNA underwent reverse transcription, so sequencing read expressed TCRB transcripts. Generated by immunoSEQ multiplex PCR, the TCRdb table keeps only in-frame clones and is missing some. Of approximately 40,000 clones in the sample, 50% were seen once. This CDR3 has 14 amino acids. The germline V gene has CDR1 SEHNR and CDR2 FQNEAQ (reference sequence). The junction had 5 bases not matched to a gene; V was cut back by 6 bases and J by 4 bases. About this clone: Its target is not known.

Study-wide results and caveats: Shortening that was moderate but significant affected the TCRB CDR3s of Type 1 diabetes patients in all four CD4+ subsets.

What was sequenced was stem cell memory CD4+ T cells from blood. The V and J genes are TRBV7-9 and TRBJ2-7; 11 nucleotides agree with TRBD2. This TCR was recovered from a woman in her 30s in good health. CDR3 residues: CASRLTSGSYEQYF. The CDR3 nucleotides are TGTGCCAGCAGGCTTACTAGCGGGAGTTACGAGCAGTACTTC.